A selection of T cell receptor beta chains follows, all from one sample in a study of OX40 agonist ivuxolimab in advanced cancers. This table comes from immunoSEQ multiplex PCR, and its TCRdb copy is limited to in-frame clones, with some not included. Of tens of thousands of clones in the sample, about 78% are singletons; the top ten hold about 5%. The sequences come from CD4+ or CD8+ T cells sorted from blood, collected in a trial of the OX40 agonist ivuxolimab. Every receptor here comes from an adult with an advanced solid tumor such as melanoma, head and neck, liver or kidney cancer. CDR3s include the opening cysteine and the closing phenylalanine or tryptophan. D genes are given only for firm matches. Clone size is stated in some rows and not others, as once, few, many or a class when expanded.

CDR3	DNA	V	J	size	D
CSGGQAATSYGYTF	TGCAGCGGTGGACAGGCCGCAACCTCCTATGGCTACACCTTC	TRBV29-1	TRBJ1-2	NA	TRBD1
CASSQGQHTGELFF	TGTGCCAGCAGCCAAGGACAGCACACCGGGGAGCTGTTTTTT	TRBV14	TRBJ2-2	NA	NA
CASSLIGAEGQPQHF	TGTGCCAGCAGCTTAATAGGGGCAGAAGGGCAGCCCCAGCATTTT	TRBV11-2	TRBJ1-5	NA	NA
CASSISGIDEQFF	TGTGCCAGTAGTATTTCCGGGATCGATGAGCAGTTCTTC	TRBV19	TRBJ2-1	few	NA
CASSHGVGRNEKLFF	TGCGCCAGCAGCCATGGAGTGGGTCGAAATGAAAAACTGTTTTTT	TRBV4-3	TRBJ1-4	NA	NA
CASSQEGFTEAFF	TGCGCCAGCAGCCAAGAGGGGTTTACTGAAGCTTTCTTT	TRBV4-3	TRBJ1-1	NA	NA
CASSIGTSGEETQYF	TGTGCCAGCAGCATCGGGACTAGCGGCGAAGAGACCCAGTACTTC	TRBV5-8	TRBJ2-5	NA	TRBD2
CASSPASTDTQYF	TGTGCCAGCTCACCAGCCTCGACAGATACGCAGTATTTT	TRBV18	TRBJ2-3	once	NA
CASSSWILRTGELFF	TGTGCCAGCAGCTCCTGGATCCTTCGCACCGGGGAGCTGTTTTTT	TRBV5-6	TRBJ2-2	NA	NA
CASSRDSNQPQHF	TGCGCCAGCAGCCGGGACAGTAATCAGCCCCAGCATTTT	TRBV5-1	TRBJ1-5	NA	TRBD1
CASSIDKTDTQYF	TGTGCCAGTAGTATAGATAAAACAGATACGCAGTATTTT	TRBV19	TRBJ2-3	NA	NA
CASSRRKRGGDTEAFF	TGTGCCAGCAGTCGCCGAAAAAGGGGGGGAGACACTGAAGCTTTCTTT	TRBV28	TRBJ1-1	NA	NA
CASSQASLYGDGETQYF	TGTGCCAGCAGCCAAGCATCTTTATATGGCGATGGAGAGACCCAGTACTTC	TRBV14	TRBJ2-5	NA	NA
CASSRSGGAYEQYF	TGTGCCAGTAGTCGGAGCGGGGGGGCCTACGAGCAGTACTTC	TRBV19	TRBJ2-7	once	TRBD2
CASSFRGGELYQETQYF	TGTGCCAGCAGCTTTCGCGGGGGGGAATTGTACCAAGAGACCCAGTACTTC	TRBV11-2	TRBJ2-5	NA	TRBD2
CRTPGNTEAFF	TGCAGGACGCCCGGGAACACTGAAGCTTTCTTT	TRBV20-1	TRBJ1-1	NA	NA
CASSLRQGINNEQFF	TGTGCCAGCAGCCTTCGACAAGGAATTAACAATGAGCAGTTCTTC	TRBV14	TRBJ2-1	NA	NA